The entry that follows covers one TCR beta chain sequence. These data come from a study of blood T cell repertoires in COVID-19. Study-level information: In each case, the material was cDNA or gDNA derived from T cells, B-cell-depleted T cells, or PBMCs.

CDR3 length equals 17 residues. Germline CDR1 is LNHNV and CDR2 is YYDKDF (reference sequence). V lost 5 bases and J lost 0; bases outside the gene matches: 11. In the study's own analysis: Researchers report that nucleated cell counts were estimated from reference gene primer amplification. Profiling relied on immunoSEQ multiplex PCR, and the TCRdb table lists in-frame clones only, not all of them. That table is the source of V, J and clone size, and D and trimming were worked out from the DNA. The table records about 200,000 clones, about 88% of them present only once. The sequence was obtained from a woman between 45 and 60 years old with COVID-19, enrolled during active disease. V is TRBV15 and J is TRBJ2-3, with 7 bases lining up with TRBD2. Sequencing was done on a sample of peripheral blood. CDR3: CATSRRTSAFSTDTQYF. Here the CDR3 DNA reads TGTGCCACCAGCCGTCGAACTAGCGCCTTTAGCACAGATACGCAGTATTTT.